Following are 5 T cell receptor beta chains from one sample sequenced in a study of cytomegalovirus exposure and HLA in healthy donors (dated by TCRdb to 2016 to 2017). The library relied on the immunoSEQ multiplex PCR assay. A mixture of 60 forward primers for TCR Vbeta segments and 13 reverse primers for TCR Jbeta segments was used in the multiplex PCR. This is the immuneACCESS table as TCRdb keeps it, with only in-frame sequences that have V and J called. A part of the clones is gone; compared with another copy, unresolved V genes explain less than half, and the rest is unexplained. The sample records more than 150,000 clones, about four fifths of which are singletons. The ten largest clones represent 6% of the sample. Source material: PBMCs. The receptor set was obtained from a woman aged 25-40 years in good health and CMV-seropositive.

This clone was seen a few times. CDR3 nucleotides: TGTGCCAGCAGTTTCCGGGACAGGGTTACCTACGAGCAGTACTTC. Amino acids: CASSFRDRVTYEQYF. This sequence joins TRBV28 and TRBJ2-7; 9 bases are shared with TRBD1. The CDR3 totals 15 residues. V lost 3 bases and J lost 2; bases outside the gene matches: 5. Germline values: CDR1 MDHEN, CDR2 SYDVKM.

The gene calls are TRBV7-2 and TRBJ2-1; 8 bases are shared with TRBD2. The germline CDR1 and CDR2 sequences are SGHTA and FQGNSA. With 5 bases clipped from V and 2 bases from J, the junction kept 5 bases outside the gene matches. The CDR3 spans 15 residues. For the CDR3, the DNA is TGTGCCAGCAGCGCCGCTAGCGGGCCCTACAATGAGCAGTTCTTC. Amino acid sequence: CASSAASGPYNEQFF.

The chain couples TRBV6-5 to TRBJ2-5, with TRBD1 matching 7 bases. Matching the DNA end better, TRBJ2-7 makes the J call doubtful. The V gene's germline CDR1 is MNHEY and CDR2 SVGAGI. The CDR3 totals 14 residues. The CDR3 bases are TGTGCCAGCAGTCCAATAGACAGGGCCTACGAGCAGTACTTC. Protein product: CASSPIDRAYEQYF.

This chain joins TRBV9 and TRBJ1-2; 7 nucleotides agree with TRBD1. The CDR3 is 18 amino acids. Germline assignment: CDR1 SGDLS and CDR2 YYNGEE. V lost 0 bases and J lost 4; bases outside the gene matches: 15. The CDR3 DNA follows: TGTGCCAGCAGCGTAGCCCCTGTGGAGGGGGCGAGGGTCTATGGCTACACCTTC. Encoded protein: CASSVAPVEGARVYGYTF.

The genes are TRBV2 and TRBJ2-2, with 14 bases identical to TRBD2. Germline CDR1 is SNHLY and CDR2 is FYNNEI. This CDR3 spans 19 amino acids. Germline trimming cut 4 bases from V and 8 bases from J; bases unmatched to any gene: 15. CDR3 nucleotide sequence: TGTGCCAGCAGTGTCTGGAGGTCCCCGGGACTAGCGGGAGCTGGGGAGCTGTTTTTT. This encodes CASSVWRSPGLAGAGELFF.